The next 30 T cell receptor beta chains were all read from a single sample in a study of blood T cell repertoires in COVID-19 (dated by TCRdb to the early 2020s). Library preparation was by the immunoSEQ multiplex PCR assay. This is the immuneACCESS table as TCRdb keeps it, with only in-frame sequences that have V and J called. A part of the clones is gone; compared with another copy, unresolved V genes explain less than half, and the rest is unexplained. In all, the sample holds hundreds of thousands of clones, and around 80% of those were seen once. The top ten hold nearly 20% of the sample. The specimen sequenced was peripheral blood. The origin of the receptors is a man younger than 40 with active or convalescent COVID-19.

This clone was observed once. The chain recombines TRBV29-1 with TRBJ1-4; 8 bases map to TRBD1. This CDR3 comprises 13 residues. Trimming took 4 bases from V and 10 from J; bases not matched to a gene: 8. The germline gives CDR1 SQVTM, CDR2 ANQGSEA. The CDR3 DNA is TGCAGCGTTGTTTGGCAGGGGGCTGGAAAACTGTTTTTT. Encoded protein: CSVVWQGAGKLFF.

This chain uses TRBV7-2 with TRBJ2-7, with a tentative D call TRBD1 (6 bases). CDR1 and CDR2 from the germline V gene are SGHTA and FQGNSA. V lost 2 bases and J lost 0, with 14 bases in between. The CDR3 is 16 amino acids. The CDR3 is CASSLSPQGSSYEQYF. CDR3 sequence (DNA): TGTGCCAGCAGCTTAAGCCCGCAGGGGAGCTCCTACGAGCAGTACTTC. The full variable domain, completed using reference TRBV7-2 and TRBJ2-7, is GAGVSQSPSNKVTEKGKDVELRCDPISGHTALYWYRQSLGQGLEFLIYFQGNSAPDKSGLPSDRFSAERTGGSVSTLTIQRTQQEDSAVYLCASSLSPQGSSYEQYFGPGTRLTVT.

The chain couples TRBV6-2 or TRBV6-3 to TRBJ1-1, with D perhaps TRBD1 (5 bases). This CDR3 comprises 13 residues. The V end was cut by 5 bases, the J end by 4 bases, with 11 bases between. The germline V gene has CDR1 MNHEY and CDR2 SVGEGT. Here the CDR3 DNA reads TGTGCCAGCAGTATTCAGGGAAGCACTGAAGCTTTCTTT. This codes for CASSIQGSTEAFF.

As DNA, the CDR3 is TGTGCCAGCAGCTTGGGCAAGAACACTGAAGCTTTCTTT. Protein: CASSLGKNTEAFF. The chain uses TRBV7-8 and TRBJ1-1, with unresolved D. With 3 bases removed from V and 1 base from J, the gap between germline ends came to 6 bases. Germline V CDR1 and CDR2: SGHVS, FQNEAQ. The CDR3 totals 13 residues.

V and J are TRBV27 and TRBJ2-1, with TRBD1 matching over 9 bases. The CDR3 is 15 amino acids. Germline V gene lookup returns CDR1 MNHEY and CDR2 SMNVEV (reference sequence). V was pared by 4 bases and J by 4 bases, with 5 bases of the junction left unmatched. This CDR3 is CASSSEGTGYNEQFF. The DNA for the CDR3 is TGTGCCAGCAGTTCGGAGGGGACAGGGTACAATGAGCAGTTCTTC.

This chain uses TRBV5-4 with TRBJ1-2; D is possibly TRBD1 (6 bases). Germline CDR1 SGHNT, CDR2 YYREEE (reference sequence). This CDR3 contains 13 residues. Trimming left V 3 bases short and J 8 bases short, with 14 bases between. Written as DNA, the CDR3 is TGTGCCAGCAGCTCGGGGGGCAGGGACGGCTACACCTTC. Its translation: CASSSGGRDGYTF.

The rearrangement uses TRBV5-4 and TRBJ2-1; 7 nucleotides align to TRBD2. The CDR3 sequence is 13 residues long. V dropped 4 bases and J dropped 9; count of bases not matched to a gene: 7. Germline V CDR1 and CDR2: SGHNT, YYREEE (reference sequence). Written as DNA, the CDR3 is TGTGCCAGCAGCCCGGGGAGGGGCACTGAGCAGTTCTTC. It yields the protein CASSPGRGTEQFF.

The chain employs TRBV9 and TRBJ2-7, with D possibly TRBD1 on 5 matching bases. The CDR3 consists of 15 residues. CDR1 SGDLS and CDR2 YYNGEE come from the germline V gene. V shed 0 bases and J shed 3 bases, with 13 bases lying between them. The CDR3 DNA follows: TGTGCCAGCAGCGTAGGGCAGCAGGGCCTCTACGAGCAGTACTTC. Translating it yields CASSVGQQGLYEQYF.

The chain is built from TRBV7-9 and TRBJ1-5, with TRBD1 as a possible D gene (6 bases). V lost 8 bases, J lost 4 bases, and 15 bases lay in between. The CDR3 consists of 14 residues. Germline V gene sequence: CDR1 SEHNR, CDR2 FQNEAQ (reference sequence). In nucleotides, the CDR3 is TGTGCCAGCCCGGGACACCAAGGGAATCAGCCCCAGCATTTT. Protein product: CASPGHQGNQPQHF.

This rearrangement joins TRBV19 to TRBJ1-5, with 7 bases matching TRBD1. V lost 5 bases, J lost 3 bases, and 4 bases stayed unmatched. The CDR3 loop spans 14 amino acids. Germline V gene lookup returns CDR1 LNHDA and CDR2 SQIVND (reference sequence). The CDR3 reads CASSLDRINQPQHF. The CDR3 nucleotides are TGTGCCAGTAGTTTGGACAGGATCAATCAGCCCCAGCATTTT.

The chain employs TRBV6-5 and TRBJ1-6; TRBD1 might be the D (6 bases). CDR3 length: 16 residues. V shed 0 bases and J shed 10 bases, with 16 bases lying between them. The germline CDR1 and CDR2 sequences are MNHEY and SVGAGI. The CDR3 loop reads CASSYSIGQGSSPLHF. The CDR3, as DNA: TGTGCCAGCAGTTACTCGATAGGGCAGGGGAGCTCACCCCTCCACTTT.

The chain is built from TRBV4-1 and TRBJ1-5; D possibly corresponds to TRBD1 (5 bases). CDR3 length: 16 amino acids. Trimming took 4 bases from V and 3 from J, leaving 16 bases between them. CDR1 and CDR2 from the germline V gene are MGHRA and YSYEKL. The CDR3 DNA is TGCGCCAGCAGCCCATCCCCCGGGGGTTCCAATCAGCCCCAGCATTTT. It translates to CASSPSPGGSNQPQHF.

The J gene is TRBJ1-6, the V gene TRBV25-1, with D perhaps TRBD1 (5 bases). This CDR3 comprises 16 residues. The germline V gene encodes CDR1 MGHDK and CDR2 SYGVNS. Trimming cost V 2 bases and J 5 bases, with 13 bases left between them. CDR3 region: CASSEARVVDNSPLHF. The CDR3 DNA reads as TGTGCCAGCAGTGAAGCCAGGGTCGTGGATAATTCACCCCTCCACTTT.

This chain links TRBV20-1 with TRBJ2-4, with TRBD1 matching over 7 bases. Germline loops: CDR1 DFQATT, CDR2 SNEGSKA (reference sequence). The trim removed 3 bases at V and 3 bases at J, leaving 5 bases unmatched. The CDR3 runs to 14 residues. CDR3 residues: CSASGRGSKNIQYF. The CDR3 region has the DNA TGCAGTGCTAGTGGCAGGGGGAGCAAAAACATTCAGTACTTC.

The gene calls are TRBV30 and TRBJ2-3; 10 nucleotides align to TRBD2. Germline trimming cut 1 base from V and 10 bases from J; bases unmatched to any gene: 8. CDR1 and CDR2 from the germline V gene are GTSNPN and SVGIG (reference sequence). This CDR3 comprises 14 residues. The CDR3 loop is CAWSGLAGEGAQYF. As DNA, the CDR3 is TGTGCCTGGAGTGGGCTAGCGGGGGAAGGGGCGCAGTATTTT.

This chain links TRBV28 with TRBJ2-7; 7 bases fit TRBD2. Germline assignment: CDR1 MDHEN and CDR2 SYDVKM. With 4 bases clipped from V and 9 bases from J, the junction kept 6 bases outside the gene matches. The CDR3 runs 12 residues. This chain's CDR3 is CASSSPPGGQYF. The CDR3 DNA follows: TGTGCCAGCAGTTCCCCCCCGGGGGGGCAGTACTTC.

The J gene is TRBJ2-2, the V gene TRBV2; no clear D gene. This CDR3 has 15 residues. Germline-derived CDR1 and CDR2 are SNHLY and FYNNEI. V gave up 6 bases and J gave up 0 bases, with 11 bases separating them. CDR3 amino acids: CASSGAPSNTGELFF. CDR3 DNA sequence: TGTGCCAGCAGCGGTGCCCCCTCGAACACCGGGGAGCTGTTTTTT.

The CDR3 DNA follows: TGTGCCAGCAGCCCCGCCGGACAGGGTGATTCACCCCTCCACTTT. Residues: CASSPAGQGDSPLHF. The V and J genes are TRBV27 and TRBJ1-6; 8 nucleotides match TRBD1. CDR3 length: 15 amino acids. The V gene end was trimmed by 6 bases and the J gene end by 8 bases; junction bases not matched to a gene: 9. Germline V lookup: CDR1 MNHEY, CDR2 SMNVEV (reference sequence).

The genes are TRBV27 and TRBJ1-3; D possibly corresponds to TRBD1 (6 bases). Per germline, CDR1 MNHEY and CDR2 SMNVEV (reference sequence). V was shortened by 2 bases and J by 3 bases, with 20 bases between the two germline ends. The CDR3 loop spans 18 amino acids. The CDR3 DNA reads TGTGCCAGCAGTTTAATCGGAATGGGAGCAGGGGTTGGAAACACCATATATTTT. As protein: CASSLIGMGAGVGNTIYF.

In DNA, the CDR3 is TGTGCCAGCCTGGGACACCCGAGCTCCTACAATGAGCAGTTCTTC. Encoded protein: CASLGHPSSYNEQFF. V usage is TRBV2 and J usage is TRBJ2-1; D might be TRBD1 (6 bases). This CDR3 has 15 residues. CDR1 SNHLY and CDR2 FYNNEI come from the germline V gene. V was cut by 8 bases and J by 0 bases, with 14 bases left in between.

This clone was seen more than once but under ten times. The chain uses TRBV6-2 or TRBV6-3 and TRBJ2-2; 10 nucleotides agree with TRBD1. This CDR3 comprises 14 residues. Germline V gene sequence: CDR1 MNHEY, CDR2 SVGEGT. The V segment lost 6 bases and the J segment 5 bases; nucleotides outside the gene matches: 3. The CDR3 DNA reads TGTGCCAGCAGCCGGACAGGGGGAACCGGGGAGCTGTTTTTT. This translates into CASSRTGGTGELFF.

The J gene is TRBJ2-3, the V gene TRBV4-3; 9 positions match TRBD2. This CDR3 is built from 18 residues. V gave up 0 bases and J gave up 0 bases; unmatched junction bases: 7. Germline V gene data show CDR1 as LGHNA and CDR2 as YSLEER. The CDR3 region has the DNA TGCGCCAGCAGCCAAGACGGGGCTAGCGGGACTAGCACAGATACGCAGTATTTT. Encoded protein: CASSQDGASGTSTDTQYF.

J is TRBJ1-1 and V is TRBV25-1; no clear D. Trimming left V 11 bases short and J 4 bases short, with 14 bases between. This CDR3 is built from 12 residues. CDR1 is MGHDK and CDR2 is SYGVNS in the germline V gene. In DNA form, the CDR3 reads TGTGCCTCGGGGAGGGCTGGCACTGAAGCTTTCTTT. Its protein product is CASGRAGTEAFF.

The chain uses TRBV10-2 and TRBJ1-1; 8 nucleotides align to TRBD1. Germline V gives CDR1 WSHSY, CDR2 SAAADI. With V trimmed by 5 bases and J by 4 bases, 6 bases remained unmatched. The CDR3 spans 14 residues. CDR3 loop: CASSITGGSTEAFF. The CDR3, as DNA: TGCGCCAGCAGTATAACAGGGGGGAGCACTGAAGCTTTCTTT.

This chain uses TRBV3-1 (or the pseudogene TRBV3-2) with TRBJ1-2; tentatively, D is TRBD1 (6 bases). Trimming shortened V by 0 bases and J by 6 bases, and 17 bases separated the two germline ends. Germline assignment: CDR1 LGHDT and CDR2 YNNKEL (reference sequence). The CDR3 runs 16 residues. The CDR3 DNA reads TGTGCCAGCAGCCAAGATATACAGGGAATAGTGGATGGCTACACCTTC. It specifies CASSQDIQGIVDGYTF.

J is TRBJ2-1 and V is TRBV30; 7 bases match TRBD1. The CDR3 contains 14 residues. V was clipped by 4 bases and J by 2 bases; unmatched bases: 5. From germline, CDR1 is GTSNPN and CDR2 SVGIG (reference sequence). CDR3 protein: CAWIRGGAYNEQFF. Written as DNA, the CDR3 is TGTGCCTGGATTCGAGGGGGCGCCTACAATGAGCAGTTCTTC.

V usage is TRBV19 and J usage is TRBJ1-1, with unresolved D. Germline values: CDR1 LNHDA, CDR2 SQIVND (reference sequence). Trimming took 4 bases from V and 10 from J, leaving 22 bases between them. This CDR3 has 15 amino acids. CDR3 coding DNA: TGTGCCAGTAGTAAGGAACTGGTCGGCCAGGCAACAGCTTTCTTT. This codes for CASSKELVGQATAFF.

This sequence joins TRBV6-4 and TRBJ2-3; 7 nucleotides match TRBD2. V was clipped by 2 bases and J by 4 bases; unmatched bases: 9. The CDR3 loop spans 16 amino acids. Germline values: CDR1 MRHNA, CDR2 SNTAGT. In DNA form, the CDR3 reads TGTGCCAGCAGTGACAAGGCGGGAGACCGGGCAGATACGCAGTATTTT. This translates into CASSDKAGDRADTQYF.

The chain uses TRBV5-5 and TRBJ2-2; 8 bases align to TRBD2. The CDR3 sequence is 15 residues long. V dropped 1 base and J dropped 12; count of bases not matched to a gene: 11. The V gene's germline CDR1 is SGHKS and CDR2 YYEKEE (reference sequence). The CDR3 reads CASSLKAGGVIQLFF. Here the CDR3 DNA reads TGTGCCAGCAGCTTGAAGGCCGGGGGGGTAATTCAGCTGTTTTTT.

The chain employs TRBV7-2 and TRBJ2-1; TRBD2 matches 8 bases. This CDR3 has 15 residues. V was clipped by 5 bases and J by 5 bases; unmatched bases: 8. Per germline, CDR1 SGHTA and CDR2 FQGNSA. The CDR3 loop is CASSPGLAGDNEQFF. In DNA form, the CDR3 reads TGTGCCAGCAGCCCCGGACTAGCTGGTGACAATGAGCAGTTCTTC.